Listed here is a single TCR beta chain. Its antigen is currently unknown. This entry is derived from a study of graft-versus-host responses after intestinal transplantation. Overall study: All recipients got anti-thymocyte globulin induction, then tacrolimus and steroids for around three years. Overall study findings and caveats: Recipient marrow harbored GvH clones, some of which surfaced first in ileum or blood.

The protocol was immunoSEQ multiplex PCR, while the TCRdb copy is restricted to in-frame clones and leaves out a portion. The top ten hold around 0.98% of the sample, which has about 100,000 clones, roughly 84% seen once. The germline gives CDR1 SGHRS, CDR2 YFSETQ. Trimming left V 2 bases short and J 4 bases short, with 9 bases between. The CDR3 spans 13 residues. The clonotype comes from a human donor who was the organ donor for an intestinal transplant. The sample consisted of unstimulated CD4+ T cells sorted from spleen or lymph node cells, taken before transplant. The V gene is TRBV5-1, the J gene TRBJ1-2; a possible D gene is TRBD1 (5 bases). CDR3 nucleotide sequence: TGCGCCAGCAGCTTTTGGCAGGGCTATGGCTACACCTTC. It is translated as CASSFWQGYGYTF.